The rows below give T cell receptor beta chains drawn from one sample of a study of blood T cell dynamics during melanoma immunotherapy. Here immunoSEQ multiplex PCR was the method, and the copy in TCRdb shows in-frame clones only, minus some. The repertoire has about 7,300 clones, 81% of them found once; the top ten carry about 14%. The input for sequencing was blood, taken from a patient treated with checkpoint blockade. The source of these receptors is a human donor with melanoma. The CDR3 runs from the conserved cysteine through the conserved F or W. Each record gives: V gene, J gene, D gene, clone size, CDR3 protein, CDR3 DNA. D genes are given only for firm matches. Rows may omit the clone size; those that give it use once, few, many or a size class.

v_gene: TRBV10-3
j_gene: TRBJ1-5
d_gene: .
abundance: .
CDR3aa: CAISESKGNQPQHF
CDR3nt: TGTGCCATCAGTGAGTCGAAGGGGAATCAGCCCCAGCATTTT

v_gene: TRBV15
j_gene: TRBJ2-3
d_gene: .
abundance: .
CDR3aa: CATSRESRGPDTQYF
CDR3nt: TGTGCCACCAGCAGAGAGTCCAGAGGGCCAGATACGCAGTATTTT

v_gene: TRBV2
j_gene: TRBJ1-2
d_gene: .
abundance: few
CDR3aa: CASRGDGSNYGYTF
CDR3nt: TGTGCCAGCAGGGGGGACGGGTCCAACTATGGCTACACCTTC

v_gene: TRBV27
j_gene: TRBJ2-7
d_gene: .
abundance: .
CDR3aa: CASRGPNAPYEQYF
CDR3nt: TGTGCCAGCAGGGGCCCAAATGCTCCCTACGAGCAGTACTTC

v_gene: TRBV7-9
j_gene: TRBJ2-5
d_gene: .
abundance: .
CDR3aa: CASSLVGAGIETQYF
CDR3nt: TGTGCCAGCAGCTTAGTGGGGGCCGGGATTGAGACCCAGTACTTC

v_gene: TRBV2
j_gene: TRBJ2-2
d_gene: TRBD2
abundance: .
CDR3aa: CASSESGGSLGGTGELFF
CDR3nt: TGTGCCAGCAGTGAATCGGGGGGATCACTCGGTGGGACCGGGGAGCTGTTTTTT

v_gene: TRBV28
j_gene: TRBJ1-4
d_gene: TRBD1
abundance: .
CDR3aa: CASSNRGRSEKLFF
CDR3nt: TGTGCCAGCAGTAACAGGGGGCGCAGTGAAAAACTGTTTTTT

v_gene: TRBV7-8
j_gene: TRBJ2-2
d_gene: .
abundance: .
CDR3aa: CASSPRGRSAPGELFF
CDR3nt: TGTGCCAGCAGCCCTAGAGGGCGGTCCGCACCCGGGGAGCTGTTTTTT

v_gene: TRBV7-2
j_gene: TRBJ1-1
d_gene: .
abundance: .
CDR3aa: CASSLAVFNTEAFF
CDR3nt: TGTGCCAGCAGCTTAGCAGTCTTTAACACTGAAGCTTTCTTT

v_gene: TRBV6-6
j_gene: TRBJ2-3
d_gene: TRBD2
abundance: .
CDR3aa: CASTASGGADTQYF
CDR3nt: TGTGCCAGCACCGCTAGCGGGGGGGCAGATACGCAGTATTTT

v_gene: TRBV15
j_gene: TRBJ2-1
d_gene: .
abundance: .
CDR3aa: CATSREGGSYNEQFF
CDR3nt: TGTGCCACCAGCAGAGAGGGGGGCTCCTACAATGAGCAGTTCTTC

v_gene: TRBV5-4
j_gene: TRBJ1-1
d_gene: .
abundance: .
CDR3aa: CASSQITGWDTEAFF
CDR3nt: TGTGCCAGCAGCCAAATCACGGGTTGGGACACTGAAGCTTTCTTT

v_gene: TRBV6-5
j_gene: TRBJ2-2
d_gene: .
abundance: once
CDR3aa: CASSSSWTALTGELFF
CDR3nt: TGTGCCAGCAGTTCATCTTGGACAGCTTTGACCGGGGAGCTGTTTTTT

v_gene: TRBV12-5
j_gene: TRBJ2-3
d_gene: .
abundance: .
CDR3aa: CASSGSTDTQYF
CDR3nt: TGTGCTAGCAGCGGGTCCACAGATACGCAGTATTTT